This record looks at one TCR beta chain sequence and its context. The antigen remains unidentified. These data come from a study of the immune and genomic landscape of osteosarcoma. Study at large: Most patients were poor-risk; roughly 70% had died. Just under 80% presented with localized disease at diagnosis. Study results and caveats: Reference clonality came from outside normal skin and healthy blood, not matched tissue. Immune-hot C3 tumors showed higher but still low clonality than cold C1.

Data came from immunoSEQ multiplex PCR; TCRdb stores just in-frame clones and leaves some out. Among thousands of clones listed, approximately 64% were seen once. This CDR3 is built from 16 residues. Germline V lookup: CDR1 MNHNY, CDR2 SVGAGI (reference sequence). The V segment lost 4 bases and the J segment 5 bases; nucleotides outside the gene matches: 11. Primary, local recurrence and metastasis osteosarcoma tumors were taken after treatment from poor-prognosis patients. V usage is TRBV6-6 and J usage is TRBJ2-5, with TRBD2 matching 9 bases. The receptor's source is a human donor with osteosarcoma. The sample comprised osteosarcoma tumor tissue from the lung. This chain's CDR3 is CASSLRGGRAGETQYF. The CDR3, as DNA: TGTGCCAGCAGTTTACGTGGCGGGAGGGCAGGTGAGACCCAGTACTTC.